A single sample is the source of the 15 T cell receptor beta chains below, sequenced in a study of T-cell memory formation after mild COVID-19. TCRdb reanalysed the 5' RACE reads using MiXCR and keeps one entry per CDR3 protein. The table has approximately 88,000 distinct CDR3 sequences, roughly 25% seen once. Sequenced material: PBMCs or a T cell subset sorted from them (not recorded which). These receptors were collected from a man younger than 30 who had mild COVID-19 (a few samples of this study predate the infection). Cell type and time point are not known.

This chain joins TRBV7-2 and TRBJ1-6; D ambiguous. Per germline, CDR1 SGHTA and CDR2 FQGNSA. The CDR3 loop spans 16 amino acids. V gave up 6 bases and J gave up 10 bases, with 22 bases separating them. CDR3 sequence: CASSRSLGPEGSPLHF. DNA for the CDR3: TGTGCCAGCAGTCGAAGCTTAGGTCCGGAGGGCTCACCCCTCCACTTT.

V gene TRBV6-5 combines with J gene TRBJ2-3, with D perhaps matching TRBD1 or TRBD2 (6 bases each). The CDR3 runs to 15 residues. Germline V gene lookup returns CDR1 MNHEY and CDR2 SVGAGI. With 2 bases removed from V and 1 base from J, the gap between germline ends came to 10 bases. CDR3 DNA sequence: TGTGCCAGCAGTTACACGGGGGCTGGCACAGATACGCAGTATTTT. Its protein product is CASSYTGAGTDTQYF.

This clonotype was seen a few times. The rearrangement links TRBV7-8 to TRBJ1-6, with D tentatively TRBD1 (5 bases). V lost 2 bases, J lost 10 bases, and 12 bases lay in between. Germline CDR1 reads SGHVS; CDR2 reads FQNEAQ. The CDR3 spans 14 residues. The CDR3 DNA is TGTGCCAGCAGCTTATGGGGGGTTGTCTCACCCCTCCACTTT. Translation: CASSLWGVVSPLHF.

This clonotype was recorded a few times. The chain recombines TRBV11-3 with TRBJ1-1; D unclear. V dropped 5 bases and J dropped 0 bases, with 10 bases sitting between them. CDR1 and CDR2 (germline): SGHNT, YENEEA. This CDR3 spans 14 amino acids. CDR3 residues: CASSQRHLNTEAFF. As DNA, the CDR3 is TGTGCCAGCAGCCAAAGACATCTGAACACTGAAGCTTTCTTT.

The J gene is TRBJ2-5, the V gene TRBV28; 10 nucleotides line up with TRBD2. With 4 bases clipped from V and 7 bases from J, the junction kept 9 bases outside the gene matches. CDR1 is MDHEN and CDR2 is SYDVKM in the germline V gene. This CDR3 region has 15 residues. The CDR3 protein is CASSWLAGGPGTQYF. The CDR3, as DNA: TGTGCCAGCAGTTGGTTAGCGGGGGGACCGGGGACCCAGTACTTC.

The CDR3 DNA reads TGTGCCAGCAGCCACTTGGCCAGGGGCGACAAGACCCAGCATTTT. Its translation: CASSHLARGDKTQHF. The chain joins TRBV27 to TRBJ1-5, with D maybe TRBD1 (6 bases). This CDR3 spans 15 amino acids. Trimming took off 6 bases at V and 11 bases at J, with 23 bases between the two ends. Germline V lookup: CDR1 MNHEY, CDR2 SMNVEV (reference sequence).

This clonotype has more than one count but fewer than ten. The chain recombines TRBV6-1 with TRBJ2-2; 7 bases are a match to TRBD2. The CDR3 extends over 15 amino acids. Germline values: CDR1 MNHNS, CDR2 SASEGT. After removal of 0 bases from V and 5 bases from J, the junction contained 3 bases not matched to a gene. CDR3 sequence reads: CASSEAYGGTGELFF. The DNA of the CDR3 is TGTGCCAGCAGTGAAGCGTACGGGGGGACCGGGGAGCTGTTTTTT.

The V and J genes are TRBV15 and TRBJ2-1; D may be TRBD1 (6 bases). CDR1 and CDR2 (germline): LNHNV, YYDKDF (reference sequence). Trimming cost V 0 bases and J 0 bases, with 12 bases left between them. This CDR3 has 17 amino acids. The CDR3 DNA follows: TGTGCCACCAGCAGAGATGGGGGCCTTAGCTCCTACAATGAGCAGTTCTTC. This sequence encodes CATSRDGGLSSYNEQFF.

This clonotype was seen only a few times. V usage is TRBV20-1 and J usage is TRBJ2-7; 11 bases are a match to TRBD1. This CDR3 contains 15 residues. Germline CDR1 DFQATT, CDR2 SNEGSKA (reference sequence). The junction had 7 bases not matched to a gene; V was cut back by 0 bases and J by 6 bases. The CDR3 region has the DNA TGCAGTGCTAGAGATTCGGGACAGGGGGATCTCGAGCAGTACTTC. This sequence encodes CSARDSGQGDLEQYF.

This sequence joins TRBV6-2 or TRBV6-3 and TRBJ1-5; D ambiguous. Trimming removed 3 bases from V and 9 bases from J, with 15 bases in between. The CDR3 is 14 residues long. CDR1 is MNHEY and CDR2 is SVGEGT in the germline V gene. The CDR3 sequence is CASSYLVGRAPQHF. The CDR3 DNA reads TGTGCCAGCAGTTATTTAGTTGGACGGGCGCCCCAGCATTTT.

Details on this clonotype: The junction departs from germline at one end; a sequencing error may be responsible. CDR3 protein: CSSSFAGNTGELFF. DNA of the CDR3: TGTTCCAGCAGCTTTGCGGGGAACACCGGGGAGCTGTTTTTT. This chain uses TRBV7-9 with TRBJ2-2; D is perhaps TRBD2 (5 bases). The CDR3 covers 14 residues. Germline values: CDR1 SEHNR, CDR2 FQNEAQ (reference sequence).

V usage is TRBV12-3 or TRBV12-4 and J usage is TRBJ1-5; the match to TRBD1 covers 12 bases. The CDR3 contains 15 residues. Trimming took 2 bases from V and 12 from J; bases not matched to a gene: 8. In DNA, the CDR3 is TGTGCCAGCAGTTTATACCGGGACAGGGGGCCGTTCCAGCATTTT. The encoded protein is CASSLYRDRGPFQHF.

V usage is TRBV20-1 and J usage is TRBJ1-1; TRBD1 matches 9 bases. Germline loops: CDR1 DFQATT, CDR2 SNEGSKA (reference sequence). CDR3 length equals 15 residues. V lost 5 bases, J lost 4 bases, and 11 bases stayed unmatched. This chain's CDR3 is CSAYVPGQGITEAFF. The CDR3 coding sequence is TGCAGTGCTTACGTCCCGGGACAGGGAATCACTGAAGCTTTCTTT.

In regard to this clonotype: Compared with germline, one end of the junction differs, possibly owing to a read error. J is TRBJ2-4 and V is TRBV12-5; 9 positions agree with TRBD1. This CDR3 is 17 amino acids long. Germline loops: CDR1 LGHNT, CDR2 FRNRAP. This CDR3 is CASAETLQGATKNIQYF. The CDR3 DNA reads as TGTGCTAGTGCCGAAACCCTACAGGGGGCTACCAAGAACATTCAGTACTTC.

This clonotype was detected a few times. The chain is built from TRBV2 and TRBJ2-3; 9 positions match TRBD2. The germline gives CDR1 SNHLY, CDR2 FYNNEI. The CDR3 length is 16 residues. The J segment lost 0 bases and the V segment lost 1 base, leaving 2 bases of the junction unmatched. The CDR3 coding sequence is TGTGCCAGCAGTGAAGGTCTAGCGGGGAGCACAGATACGCAGTATTTT. It translates to CASSEGLAGSTDTQYF.